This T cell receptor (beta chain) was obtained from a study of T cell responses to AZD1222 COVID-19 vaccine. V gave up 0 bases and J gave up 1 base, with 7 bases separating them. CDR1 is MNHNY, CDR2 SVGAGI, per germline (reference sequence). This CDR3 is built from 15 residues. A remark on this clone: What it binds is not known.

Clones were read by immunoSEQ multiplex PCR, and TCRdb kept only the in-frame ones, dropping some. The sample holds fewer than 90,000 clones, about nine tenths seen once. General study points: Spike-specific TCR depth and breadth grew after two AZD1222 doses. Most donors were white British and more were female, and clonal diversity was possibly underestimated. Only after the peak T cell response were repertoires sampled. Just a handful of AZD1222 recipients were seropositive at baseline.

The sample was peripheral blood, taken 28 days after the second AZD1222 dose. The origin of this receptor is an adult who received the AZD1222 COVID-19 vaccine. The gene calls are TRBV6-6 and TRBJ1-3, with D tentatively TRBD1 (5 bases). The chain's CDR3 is CASSYSGLSGNTIYF. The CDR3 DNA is TGTGCCAGCAGTTACTCGGGGCTATCTGGAAACACCATATATTTT.